The 2 T cell receptor beta chains listed next were all sequenced from one sample in a study of T cells after yellow fever vaccination. TCRdb called the 5' RACE reads again in MiXCR, with one record for every CDR3 protein. The sample has a few hundred thousand distinct CDR3 sequences, about 6.6% seen once. The material sequenced was PBMCs, taken approximately 47 days after the first yellow fever vaccination. The receptors originated from a man younger than 30 who received the YFV17D yellow fever vaccine.

This clonotype has ten or more counts. The conserved closing phenylalanine or tryptophan is absent in this CDR3, likely reflecting a read error. It is unclear where the CDR3 begins or ends on the DNA, so no DNA is shown, and the CDR3 is as TCRdb lists it. V is TRBV20-1 and J is TRBJ1-2; the tabulated D call, TRBD1, remains unverified against the DNA. The CDR3 totals 12 residues, both ends included. Germline V gene sequence: CDR1 DFQATT, CDR2 SNEGSKA (reference sequence). The CDR3 protein is CSARDNRDTLSV.

This clonotype has just a few counts. This sequence joins TRBV19 and TRBJ1-5; 9 bases line up with TRBD1. V gave up 5 bases and J gave up 2 bases; unmatched junction bases: 7. The CDR3 has 16 residues. Germline loops: CDR1 LNHDA, CDR2 SQIVND (reference sequence). The CDR3 spells CASSPRTGAGNQPQHF. CDR3 DNA: TGTGCCAGTAGTCCCCGGACAGGGGCTGGCAATCAGCCCCAGCATTTT.